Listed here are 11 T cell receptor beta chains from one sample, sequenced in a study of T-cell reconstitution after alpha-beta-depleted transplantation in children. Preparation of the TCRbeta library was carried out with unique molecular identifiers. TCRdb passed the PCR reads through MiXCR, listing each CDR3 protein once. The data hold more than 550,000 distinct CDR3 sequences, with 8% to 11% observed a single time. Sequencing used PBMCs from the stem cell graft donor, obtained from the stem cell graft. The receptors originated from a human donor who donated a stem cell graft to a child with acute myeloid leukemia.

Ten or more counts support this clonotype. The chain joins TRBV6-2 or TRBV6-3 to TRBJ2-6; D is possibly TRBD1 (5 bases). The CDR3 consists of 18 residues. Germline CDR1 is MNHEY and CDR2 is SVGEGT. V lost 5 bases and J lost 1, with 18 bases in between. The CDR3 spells CASSPLQGKESGANVLTF. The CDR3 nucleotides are TGTGCCAGCAGTCCCCTGCAGGGAAAGGAGTCTGGGGCCAACGTCCTGACTTTC.

The CDR3 nucleotides read TGCAGCGTTCCCGTTCCGGACAGGGAGGCCTATGGCTACACCTTC. This encodes CSVPVPDREAYGYTF. The genes are TRBV29-1 and TRBJ1-2; 8 bases align to TRBD1. Germline V CDR1 and CDR2: SQVTM, ANQGSEA. This CDR3 contains 15 residues. V dropped 5 bases and J dropped 4; count of bases not matched to a gene: 12.

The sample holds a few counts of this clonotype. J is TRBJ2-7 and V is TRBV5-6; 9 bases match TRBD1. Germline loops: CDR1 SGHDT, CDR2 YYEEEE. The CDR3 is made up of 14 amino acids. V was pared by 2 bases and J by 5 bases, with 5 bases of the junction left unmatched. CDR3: CASSFDRGIHEQYF. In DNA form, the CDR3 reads TGTGCCAGCAGCTTCGACAGGGGGATCCACGAGCAGTACTTC.

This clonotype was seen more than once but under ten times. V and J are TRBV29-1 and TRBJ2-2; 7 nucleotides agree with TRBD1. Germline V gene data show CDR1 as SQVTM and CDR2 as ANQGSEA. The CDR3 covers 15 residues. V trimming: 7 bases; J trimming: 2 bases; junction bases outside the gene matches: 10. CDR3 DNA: TGCAGCGCCCAAGTGGGACAGACCAACACCGGGGAGCTGTTTTTT. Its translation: CSAQVGQTNTGELFF.

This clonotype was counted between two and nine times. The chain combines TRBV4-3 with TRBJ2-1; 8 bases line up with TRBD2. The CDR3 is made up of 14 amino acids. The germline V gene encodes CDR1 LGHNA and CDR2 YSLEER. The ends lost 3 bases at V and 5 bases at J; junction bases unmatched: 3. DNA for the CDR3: TGCGCCAGCAGCCATACTAGCGGCGACAATGAGCAGTTCTTC. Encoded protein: CASSHTSGDNEQFF.

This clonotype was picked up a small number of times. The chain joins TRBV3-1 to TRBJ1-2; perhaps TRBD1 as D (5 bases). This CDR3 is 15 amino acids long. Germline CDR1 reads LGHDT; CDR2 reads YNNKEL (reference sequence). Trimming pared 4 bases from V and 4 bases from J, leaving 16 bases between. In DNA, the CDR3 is TGTGCCAGCAGCCCCCCTTGGGGGGTGGGCTATGGCTACACCTTC. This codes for CASSPPWGVGYGYTF.

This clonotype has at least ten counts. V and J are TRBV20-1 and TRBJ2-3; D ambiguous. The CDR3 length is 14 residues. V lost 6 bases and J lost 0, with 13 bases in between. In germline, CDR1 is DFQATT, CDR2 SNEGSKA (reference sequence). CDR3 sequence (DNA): TGCAGTGCACCGCCCTCAGCGAGCACAGATACGCAGTATTTT. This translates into CSAPPSASTDTQYF.

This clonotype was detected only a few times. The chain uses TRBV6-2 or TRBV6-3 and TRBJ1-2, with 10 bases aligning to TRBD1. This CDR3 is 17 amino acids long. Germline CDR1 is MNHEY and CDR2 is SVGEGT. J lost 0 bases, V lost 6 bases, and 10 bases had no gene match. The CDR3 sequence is CASSLPGTGAANYGYTF. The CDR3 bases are TGTGCCAGCAGCTTACCCGGGACAGGGGCTGCTAACTATGGCTACACCTTC.

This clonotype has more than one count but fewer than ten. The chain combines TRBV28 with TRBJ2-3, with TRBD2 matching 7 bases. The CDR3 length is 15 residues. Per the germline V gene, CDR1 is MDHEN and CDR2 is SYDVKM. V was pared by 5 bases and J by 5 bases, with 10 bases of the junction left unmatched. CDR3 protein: CASSLSGNGGDTQYF. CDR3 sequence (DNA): TGTGCCAGCAGTCTGAGCGGGAATGGAGGAGATACGCAGTATTTT.

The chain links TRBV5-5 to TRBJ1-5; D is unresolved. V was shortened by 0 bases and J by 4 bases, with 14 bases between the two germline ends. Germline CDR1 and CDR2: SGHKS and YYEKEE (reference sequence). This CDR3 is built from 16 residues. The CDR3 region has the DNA TGTGCCAGCAGCTTGGGGGTCGGAGAAGCAAATCAGCCCCAGCATTTT. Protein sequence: CASSLGVGEANQPQHF.

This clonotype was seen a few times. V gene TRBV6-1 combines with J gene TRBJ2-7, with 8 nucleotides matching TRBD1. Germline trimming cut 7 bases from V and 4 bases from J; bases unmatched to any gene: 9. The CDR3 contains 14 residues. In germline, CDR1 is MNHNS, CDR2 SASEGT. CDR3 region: CASTPGTGSYEQYF. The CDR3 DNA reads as TGTGCCAGCACCCCCGGGACAGGATCTTACGAGCAGTACTTC.